This TCR beta chain was recovered during a study of a mutant IDH1 vaccine in newly diagnosed glioma. Assay used: immunoSEQ multiplex PCR; TCRdb lists only in-frame clones, some missing. The sample lists 15,000 to 20,000 clones; around four fifths were seen once. Time point noted: baseline, week 1 (first vaccination visit). Sample treatment: pre-vaccination baseline after standard-of-care therapy. Germline V lookup: CDR1 ENHRY, CDR2 SYGVKD. This CDR3 has 17 amino acids. V gave up 0 bases and J gave up 1 base, with 12 bases separating them. J is TRBJ2-2 and V is TRBV10-3; D unclear. Material: PBMCs, obtained from a glioma patient treated with radiotherapy, temozolomide or both. This sequence originates from a man aged 40-49 years with glioma. The CDR3 loop is CAISESNGDLNTGELFF. Here the CDR3 DNA reads TGTGCCATCAGTGAGTCGAATGGGGATTTGAACACCGGGGAGCTGTTTTTT.